These T cell receptor beta chains were read from a single sample in a study of tumor and adjacent non-tumor tissue in lung cancer. TCRdb ran MiXCR on the multiplex PCR reads and lists one entry per CDR3 protein. The sample lists over 100,000 distinct CDR3 sequences; 62% were seen once. The specimen was distant non-tumor lung tissue. All receptors derive from a man in his 60s with non-small cell lung cancer. CDR3s include the opening cysteine and the closing phenylalanine or tryptophan. D genes are given only for firm matches. Rows may omit the clone size; those that give it use once, few, many or a size class.

D gene	V gene	clone size	J gene	CDR3 DNA	CDR3 protein
-	TRBV6-1	-	TRBJ1-2	TGTGCCAGCAGTGGAGCGCTAGACCCCTATGGCTACAACTTC	CASSGALDPYGYNF
-	TRBV11-2	-	TRBJ2-1	TGTGTCAGCAGCTTAGTGAGGGAACTGACTTACCGAGGGGAGCAGTTCTTC	CVSSLVRELTYRGEQFF
TRBD1	TRBV6-5	-	TRBJ2-7	TGTGCTAGCAGAACAAACAGGGGAAGCTCCTACGGGCAGTACTTC	CASRTNRGSSYGQYF
-	TRBV6-1	-	TRBJ2-7	TGTGCCAGCACCCCAAAGGGCTATGAGCAGTACTTC	CASTPKGYEQYF
-	TRBV5-8	-	TRBJ2-1	TGTGCCAGCACCACCCGAGATGGGGGTAAAGGGAAGTTCTTC	CASTTRDGGKGKFF
-	TRBV4-1	many	TRBJ2-5	TGCGCCAGCAGCCAAGCTCCCCAAGAGACCCAGTACTTC	CASSQAPQETQYF
-	TRBV5-4	-	TRBJ2-6	TGTGCCAGCAGCTTGAATAGGGGGGCCAACGTCCTGACTTTC	CASSLNRGANVLTF
-	TRBV5-1	-	TRBJ2-1	TGCGCCAGCAGCGCGGAAAGGTGGACCTACAATGAGCAGTTCTTC	CASSAERWTYNEQFF
TRBD1	TRBV6-5	many	TRBJ1-4	TGTGCCAGCAGCCTACAGGGGGCATCTAGTGAAAAACTGTTTTTT	CASSLQGASSEKLFF
TRBD1	TRBV4-1	many	TRBJ1-1	TGCGCCAGCAGCCAGAGACAGGGGGGTCAAACTGAAGCTTTCTTT	CASSQRQGGQTEAFF